This TCR beta chain was documented in a study of Ad26.COV2.S vaccination and SARS-CoV-2 variants. Whole-study results and caveats: Quantification of TCR breadth and depth may have yielded underestimates of total T cell responses.

Specified treatment: 15 to 20 received Ad26.COV2.S at low or high dose, single or two shots; five or six received placebo; per-sample allocation not given. Repertoires come from day 63 after the first vaccine or placebo injection. The donor was a Boston adult aged 18-55 years. There are 14 residues in the CDR3. Per the germline V gene, CDR1 is KGHSH and CDR2 is LQKENI. Trimming removed 1 base at V and 3 bases at J, with 10 bases between. Note on this clone: Its antigen is still unknown.

Measured with immunoSEQ multiplex PCR; TCRdb has only the in-frame clones, and not every one. The sample has around 450,000 clones, roughly 90% seen once. The TCR sequence derives from a person between 18 and 65 years old who received the Ad26.COV2.S COVID-19 vaccine or a placebo. The starting material was peripheral blood, obtained in a trial of Ad26.COV2.S vaccine versus placebo. This chain joins TRBV18 and TRBJ2-7, with D unclear. The CDR3 DNA follows: TGTGCCAGCTCACCACGAGGTACTCACTACGAGCAGTACTTC. Translated, it gives CASSPRGTHYEQYF. Full variable domain (rest looked up from reference TRBV18 and TRBJ2-7): NAGVMQNPRHLVRRRGQEARLRCSPMKGHSHVYWYRQLPEEGLKFMVYLQKENIIDESGMPKERFSAEFPKEGPSILRIQQVVRGDSAAYFCASSPRGTHYEQYFGPGTRLTVT.